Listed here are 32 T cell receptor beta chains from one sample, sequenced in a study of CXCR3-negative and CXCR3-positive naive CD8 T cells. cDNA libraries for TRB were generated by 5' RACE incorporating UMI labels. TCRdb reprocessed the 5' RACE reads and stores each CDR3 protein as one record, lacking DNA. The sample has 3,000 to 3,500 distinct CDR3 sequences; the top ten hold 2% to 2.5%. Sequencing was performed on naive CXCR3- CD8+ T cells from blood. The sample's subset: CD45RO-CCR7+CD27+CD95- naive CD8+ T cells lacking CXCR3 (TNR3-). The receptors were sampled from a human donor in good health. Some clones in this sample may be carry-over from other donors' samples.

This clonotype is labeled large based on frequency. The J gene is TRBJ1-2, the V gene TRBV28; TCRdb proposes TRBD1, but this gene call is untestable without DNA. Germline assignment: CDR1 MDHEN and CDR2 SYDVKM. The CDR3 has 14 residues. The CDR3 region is CASSYWTGLGGYTF.

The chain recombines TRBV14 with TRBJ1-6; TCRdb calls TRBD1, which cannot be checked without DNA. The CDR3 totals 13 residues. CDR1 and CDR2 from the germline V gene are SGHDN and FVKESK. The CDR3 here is CASSQDYAGPLHF. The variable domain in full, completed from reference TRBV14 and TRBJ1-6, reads EAGVTQFPSHSVIEKGQTVTLRCDPISGHDNLYWYRRVMGKEIKFLLHFVKESKQDESGMPNNRFLAERTGGTYSTLKVQPAELEDSGVYFCASSQDYAGPLHFGNGTRLTVT.

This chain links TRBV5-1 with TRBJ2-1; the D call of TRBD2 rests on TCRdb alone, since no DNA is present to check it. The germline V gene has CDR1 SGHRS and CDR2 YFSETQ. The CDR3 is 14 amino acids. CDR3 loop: CASGTSGEDNEQFF.

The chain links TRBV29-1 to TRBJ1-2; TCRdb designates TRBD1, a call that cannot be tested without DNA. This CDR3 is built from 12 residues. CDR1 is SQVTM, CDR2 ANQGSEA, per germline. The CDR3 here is CSVVDRAYGYTF.

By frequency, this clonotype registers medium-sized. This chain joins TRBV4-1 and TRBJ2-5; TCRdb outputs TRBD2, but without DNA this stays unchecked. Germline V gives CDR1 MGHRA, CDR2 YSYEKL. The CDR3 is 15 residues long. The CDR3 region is CASSPTSSGAETQYF.

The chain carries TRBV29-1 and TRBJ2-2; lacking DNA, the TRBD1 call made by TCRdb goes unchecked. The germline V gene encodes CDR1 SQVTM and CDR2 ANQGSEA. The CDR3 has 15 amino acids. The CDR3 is CSMRRDRGDTGELFF.

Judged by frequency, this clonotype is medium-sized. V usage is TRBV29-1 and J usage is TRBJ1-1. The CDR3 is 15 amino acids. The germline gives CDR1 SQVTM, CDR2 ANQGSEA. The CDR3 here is CSVEETRDMNTEAFF.

CDR3 residues: CASTESEGPAQETQYF. The chain has TRBV6-2 or TRBV6-3 and TRBJ2-5; TCRdb gives TRBD2 as the D gene, but with no DNA this cannot be confirmed. Germline CDR1 MNHEY, CDR2 SVGEGT. The CDR3 totals 16 residues.

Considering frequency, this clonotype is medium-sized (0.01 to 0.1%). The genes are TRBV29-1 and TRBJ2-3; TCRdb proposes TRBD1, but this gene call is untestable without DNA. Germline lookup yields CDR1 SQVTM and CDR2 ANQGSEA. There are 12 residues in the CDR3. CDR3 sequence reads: CSAGGHPDTQYF.

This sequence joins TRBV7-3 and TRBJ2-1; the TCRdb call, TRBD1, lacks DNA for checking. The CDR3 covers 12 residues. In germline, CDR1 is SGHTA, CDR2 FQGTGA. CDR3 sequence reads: CASSPDSADEQF.

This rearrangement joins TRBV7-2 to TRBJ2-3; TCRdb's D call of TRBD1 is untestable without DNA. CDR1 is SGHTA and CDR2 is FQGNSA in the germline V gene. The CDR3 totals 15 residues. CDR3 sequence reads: CASSLVGGYTDTQYF.

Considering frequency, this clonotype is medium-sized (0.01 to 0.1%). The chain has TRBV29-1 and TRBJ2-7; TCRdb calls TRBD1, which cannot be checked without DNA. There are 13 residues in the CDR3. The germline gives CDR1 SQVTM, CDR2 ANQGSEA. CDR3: CSVLGGAQYEQYF.

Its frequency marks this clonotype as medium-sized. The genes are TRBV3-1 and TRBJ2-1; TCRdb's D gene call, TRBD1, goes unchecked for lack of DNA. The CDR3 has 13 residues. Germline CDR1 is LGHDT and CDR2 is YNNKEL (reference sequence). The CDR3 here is CASSQSGDNEQFF.

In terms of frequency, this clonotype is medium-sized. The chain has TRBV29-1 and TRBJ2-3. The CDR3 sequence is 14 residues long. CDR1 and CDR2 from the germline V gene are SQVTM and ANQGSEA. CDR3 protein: CSVEDFGSLDTQYF.

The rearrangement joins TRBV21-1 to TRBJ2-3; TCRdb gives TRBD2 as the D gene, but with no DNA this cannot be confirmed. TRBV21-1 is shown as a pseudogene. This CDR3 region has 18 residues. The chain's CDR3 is CASSKRFKIGPGTDTQYF.

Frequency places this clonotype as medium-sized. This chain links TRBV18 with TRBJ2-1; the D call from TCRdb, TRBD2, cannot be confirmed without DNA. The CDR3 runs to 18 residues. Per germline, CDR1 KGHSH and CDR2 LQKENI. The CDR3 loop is CASSPPSSGVSSYNEQFF.

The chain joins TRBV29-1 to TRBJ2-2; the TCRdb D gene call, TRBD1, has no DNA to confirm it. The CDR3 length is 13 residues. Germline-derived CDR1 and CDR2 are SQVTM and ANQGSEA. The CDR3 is CSVEGQGAGELFF.

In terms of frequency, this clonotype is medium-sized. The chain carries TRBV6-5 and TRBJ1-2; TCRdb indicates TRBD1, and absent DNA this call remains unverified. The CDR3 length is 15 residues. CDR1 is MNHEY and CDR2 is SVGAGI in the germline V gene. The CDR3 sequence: CASSWDPTTNYGYTF.

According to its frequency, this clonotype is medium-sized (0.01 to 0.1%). The chain's CDR3 is CALRGTVNTGELFF. The V call is TRBV30, the J call TRBJ2-2; TCRdb calls TRBD1, which cannot be checked without DNA. The CDR3 has 14 residues. Germline lookup yields CDR1 GTSNPN and CDR2 SVGIG (reference sequence).

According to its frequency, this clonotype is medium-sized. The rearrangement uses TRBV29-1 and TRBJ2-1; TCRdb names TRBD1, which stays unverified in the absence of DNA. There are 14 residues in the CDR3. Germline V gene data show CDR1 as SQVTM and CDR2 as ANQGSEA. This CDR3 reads CSVEDLGRDNEQFF.

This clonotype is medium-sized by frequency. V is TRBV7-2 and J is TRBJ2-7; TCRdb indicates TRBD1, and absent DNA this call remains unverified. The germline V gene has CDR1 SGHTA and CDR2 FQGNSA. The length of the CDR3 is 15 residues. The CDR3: CASSLAQGINYEQYF. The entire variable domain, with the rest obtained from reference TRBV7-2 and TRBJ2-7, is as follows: GAGVSQSPSNKVTEKGKDVELRCDPISGHTALYWYRQSLGQGLEFLIYFQGNSAPDKSGLPSDRFSAERTGGSVSTLTIQRTQQEDSAVYLCASSLAQGINYEQYFGPGTRLTVT.

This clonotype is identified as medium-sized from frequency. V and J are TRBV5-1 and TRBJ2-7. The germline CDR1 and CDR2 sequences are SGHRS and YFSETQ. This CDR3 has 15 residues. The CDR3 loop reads CASSLGLADSYEQYF.

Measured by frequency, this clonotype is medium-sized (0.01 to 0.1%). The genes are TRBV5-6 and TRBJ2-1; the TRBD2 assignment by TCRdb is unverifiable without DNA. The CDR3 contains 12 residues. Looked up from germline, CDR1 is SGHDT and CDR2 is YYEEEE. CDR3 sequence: CASSPGGNEQFF.

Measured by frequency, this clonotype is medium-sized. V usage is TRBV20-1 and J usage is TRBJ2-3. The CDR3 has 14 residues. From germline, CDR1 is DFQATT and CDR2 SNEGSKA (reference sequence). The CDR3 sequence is CSASAETRIDTQYF.

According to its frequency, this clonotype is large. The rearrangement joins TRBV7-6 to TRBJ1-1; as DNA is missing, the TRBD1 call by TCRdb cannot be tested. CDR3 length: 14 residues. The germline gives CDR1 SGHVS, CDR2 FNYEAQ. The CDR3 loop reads CASSLGAGRTEAFF.

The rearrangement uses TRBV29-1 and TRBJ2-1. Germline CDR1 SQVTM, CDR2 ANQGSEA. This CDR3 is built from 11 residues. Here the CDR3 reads CSGDLNNEQFF.

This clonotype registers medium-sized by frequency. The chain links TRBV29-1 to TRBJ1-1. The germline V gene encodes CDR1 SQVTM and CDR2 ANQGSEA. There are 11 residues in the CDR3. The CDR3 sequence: CSVESNTEAFF. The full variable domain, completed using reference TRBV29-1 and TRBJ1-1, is SAVISQKPSRDICQRGTSLTIQCQVDSQVTMMFWYRQQPGQSLTLIATANQGSEATYESGFVIDKFPISRPNLTFSTLTVSNMSPEDSSIYLCSVESNTEAFFGQGTRLTVV.

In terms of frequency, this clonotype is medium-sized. The CDR3: CASSLGGLSQPQHF. V is TRBV12-3 or TRBV12-4 and J is TRBJ1-5; the D gene TCRdb calls, TRBD1, cannot be checked with no DNA. The CDR3 contains 14 residues.

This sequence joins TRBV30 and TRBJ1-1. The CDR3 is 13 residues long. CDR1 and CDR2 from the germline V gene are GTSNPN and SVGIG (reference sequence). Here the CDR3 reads CAWSEEGTTEAFF.

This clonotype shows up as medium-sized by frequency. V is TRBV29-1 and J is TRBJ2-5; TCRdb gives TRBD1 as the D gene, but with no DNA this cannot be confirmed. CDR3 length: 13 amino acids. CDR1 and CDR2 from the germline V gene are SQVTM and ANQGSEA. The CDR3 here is CSVDGQLQETQYF.

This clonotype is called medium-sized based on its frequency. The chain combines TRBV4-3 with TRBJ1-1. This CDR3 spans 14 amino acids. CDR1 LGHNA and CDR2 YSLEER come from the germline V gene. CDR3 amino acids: CASTPTVANTEAFF.

The CDR3 loop reads CASSPGQSYFTEAFF. The rearrangement joins TRBV7-2 to TRBJ1-1; the D call of TRBD1 rests on TCRdb alone, since no DNA is present to check it. CDR1 is SGHTA and CDR2 is FQGNSA in the germline V gene. The CDR3 is 15 amino acids.